The next 26 T cell receptor delta chains were all read from a single sample in a study of Vδ1+ human thymocytes (dated by TCRdb to 2017 to 2018). The investigation overall reported the following: Thymic TRG and TRD repertoires appeared highly polyclonal with Gaussian CDR3 length distributions, unlike oligoclonal peripheral blood repertoires.

Antigen specificity for these receptors is unknown. Sequencer: Illumina MiSeq. RNA was extracted with the RNeasy mini kit and reverse transcribed using Superscript III. To generate the CDR3 amplicons, a multiplex PCR was run using pooled V-gene forward primers together with a constant-region reverse primer that carried Illumina adaptor overhangs. Clone calls in TCRdb were regenerated from the public reads with CATT, after which identical DNA sequences shared one row. For this sample there are about 50,000 delta-chain clones; about 15% appear just once. Over 0.35% of the sample is held by the ten biggest clonotypes. The specimen sequenced was Vdelta1+ gamma-delta thymocytes from the thymus. Read against the paper, the sample's cell subset or site label means: FACS-sorted CD3+ TCRalphabeta- TCRVdelta1+ TCRVdelta2- thymocytes. These receptors all stem from a girl less than two years old who had congenital heart surgery.

In regard to this clone: One end of the junction is discordant with germline, which a read error may explain. The rearrangement links TRDV1 to TRDJ1; D is unresolved. The CDR3 length is 15 residues. From germline, CDR1 is TSWWSYY and CDR2 QGS. The chain's CDR3 is CALGELTGCTDKPIF. The CDR3 nucleotides read TGTGCTCTTGGGGAACTAACGGGGTGCACCGATAAACCCATCTTT.

The V gene is TRDV1, the J gene TRDJ1; 7 positions agree with TRDD3. The CDR3 contains 21 residues. Germline V gene sequence: CDR1 TSWWSYY, CDR2 QGS. The V and J ends lost 1 base and 0 bases, in that order; junction bases with no gene match: 20. In nucleotides, the CDR3 is TGTGCTCTTGGGGAACCCCTCCTCCGAGTGGGGGACCGCCCGTACACCGATAAACTCATCTTT. It specifies CALGEPLLRVGDRPYTDKLIF.

Turning to this clone: Sequence at one end of the junction differs from germline and may be a read error. The chain has TRDV1 and TRDJ1, with no clear D. The germline V gene has CDR1 TSWWSYY and CDR2 QGS. The CDR3 contains 14 residues. The CDR3 bases are TGTGCTCTTGGGGAGAGGCGATCAACCGGTAAACTCATCTTT. It translates to CALGERRSTGKLIF.

On this clone itself: An end of the junction does not agree with germline; a read error may underlie this. The chain is built from TRDV1 and TRDJ1; TRDD3 matches at 9 bases. The CDR3 has 18 amino acids. Germline loops: CDR1 TSWWSYY, CDR2 QGS. Here the CDR3 reads CALGGQELLGDHTDKLIF. The CDR3 bases are TGTGCTCTGGGGGGACAAGAACTACTGGGGGACCACACCGATAAACTCATCTTT.

This clone was found a few times. This chain connects TRDV1 to TRDJ1; D is uncertain. V was cut by 5 bases and J by 0 bases, with 22 bases left in between. The V gene's germline CDR1 is TSWWSYY and CDR2 QGS. The CDR3 totals 18 residues. CDR3 loop: CALGTHPRVYLNTDKLIF. In DNA form, the CDR3 reads TGTGCTCTTGGGACCCATCCAAGGGTATATCTTAACACCGATAAACTCATCTTT.

The V call is TRDV1, the J call TRDJ1, with 13 bases that match TRDD3. CDR1 and CDR2 from the germline V gene are TSWWSYY and QGS. Germline trimming cut 0 bases from V and 0 bases from J; bases unmatched to any gene: 22. This CDR3 has 24 amino acids. The CDR3 region is CALGELRSQALGDTRNGDTDKLIF. CDR3 coding DNA: TGTGCTCTTGGGGAACTTAGGTCTCAGGCACTGGGGGATACGCGAAATGGGGACACCGATAAACTCATCTTT.

This clone was seen more than once but under ten times. The chain links TRDV1 to TRDJ1; TRDD2 matches 7 bases. Trimming cost V 2 bases and J 0 bases; bases outside gene matches: 18. CDR3 length equals 20 residues. Germline lookup yields CDR1 TSWWSYY and CDR2 QGS. CDR3 nucleotide sequence: TGTGCTCTTGGGGAATCACCTTTCCTACGGAGGTTGGGCCACACCGATAAACTCATCTTT. Protein: CALGESPFLRRLGHTDKLIF.

This clone has a handful of counts. The gene calls are TRDV2 and TRDJ1; 10 bases fit TRDD3. J was trimmed by 5 bases and V by 5 bases; bases with no gene match: 34. Per germline, CDR1 GEAIGNYY and CDR2 EKD. This CDR3 is built from 23 residues. For the CDR3, the DNA is TGTGCCTGTGCCCTCTTCGGGGCCTTCCTTTCCTGGGGGATATTCCCCATGTCAGATAAACTCATCTTT. Amino acids: CACALFGAFLSWGIFPMSDKLIF.

This clone was observed a few times. This rearrangement joins TRDV1 to TRDJ1, with D uncertain. CDR3 length: 15 residues. With 6 bases removed from V and 7 bases from J, the gap between germline ends came to 21 bases. Germline V gives CDR1 TSWWSYY, CDR2 QGS. CDR3 DNA: TGTGCTCTTGGCGCCATTCCCCACCGTCACCTTAAACTCATCTTT. It is translated as CALGAIPHRHLKLIF.

This chain links TRDV1 with TRDJ1, with 9 nucleotides matching TRDD3. CDR3 size: 20 residues. Losses at the gene ends were 3 bases for V and 2 bases for J; bases not matched to a gene: 19. Germline V gene sequence: CDR1 TSWWSYY, CDR2 QGS. CDR3 nucleotides: TGTGCTCTTGGGGATCTTTTCCTTTCGGCCCAGGGGATACGTACCGATAAACTCATCTTT. Its translation is CALGDLFLSAQGIRTDKLIF.

This clone was seen only a few times. This chain connects TRDV1 to TRDJ1, with TRDD3 matching over 8 bases. There are 19 residues in the CDR3. The junction had 18 bases not matched to a gene; V was cut back by 6 bases and J by 0 bases. Per the germline V gene, CDR1 is TSWWSYY and CDR2 is QGS. The CDR3, as DNA: TGTGCTCTTGGTAGTCCGTCCGGGGGTCTGGGGGACTACACCGATAAACTCATCTTT. Translation gives CALGSPSGGLGDYTDKLIF.

This clone was found a few times. The chain carries TRDV1 and TRDJ1; D gene uncertain. The CDR3 has 16 amino acids. With 1 base removed from V and 0 bases from J, the gap between germline ends came to 12 bases. Germline assignment: CDR1 TSWWSYY and CDR2 QGS. The chain's CDR3 is CALGERVGQYTDKLIF. The CDR3, as DNA: TGTGCTCTTGGGGAACGAGTTGGTCAGTACACCGATAAACTCATCTTT.

For this clone: One end of the junction is discordant with germline, which a read error may explain. The J gene is TRDJ1, the V gene TRDV1; D is perhaps TRDD2 (6 bases). The CDR3 runs to 20 residues. Looked up from germline, CDR1 is TSWWSYY and CDR2 is QGS. The CDR3 bases are TGTGCTCTTGGGGAACTACGGTTTCCTAGTCGGGGTATAAGGACCGATAAACCCATCTTT. It specifies CALGELRFPSRGIRTDKPIF.

The gene calls are TRDV1 and TRDJ1; 8 bases line up with TRDD3. This CDR3 contains 17 residues. Trimming took 1 base from V and 2 from J; bases not matched to a gene: 9. The germline V gene encodes CDR1 TSWWSYY and CDR2 QGS. The CDR3 loop is CALGEPGIGDTTDKLIF. Written as DNA, the CDR3 is TGTGCTCTTGGGGAACCGGGAATAGGGGATACAACCGATAAACTCATCTTT.

The rearrangement links TRDV1 to TRDJ1; TRDD3 matches at 13 bases. This CDR3 spans 22 amino acids. Trimming took 2 bases from V and 3 from J; bases not matched to a gene: 21. Germline V CDR1 and CDR2: TSWWSYY, QGS. Here the CDR3 reads CALGEIPTRSYWGIRTPDKLIF. CDR3 in DNA: TGTGCTCTTGGGGAAATCCCTACTCGGTCGTACTGGGGGATACGGACCCCCGATAAACTCATCTTT.

The J gene is TRDJ1, the V gene TRDV1; TRDD3 matches at 9 bases. V gave up 0 bases and J gave up 0 bases; unmatched junction bases: 17. CDR3 length: 21 amino acids. Germline V gives CDR1 TSWWSYY, CDR2 QGS. The CDR3 DNA sequence: TGTGCTCTTGGGGAACTTGCCTTCCCCGTACTGGGGGACTTGTACACCGATAAACTCATCTTT. This codes for CALGELAFPVLGDLYTDKLIF.

This clone was detected a few times. The chain couples TRDV1 to TRDJ1, with 8 bases matching TRDD3. Germline V gene data show CDR1 as TSWWSYY and CDR2 as QGS. The CDR3 extends over 19 amino acids. The V and J ends lost 1 base and 1 base, in that order; junction bases with no gene match: 14. CDR3 DNA: TGTGCTCTTGGGGAACCGCTACTGGGGGGCCCCGAAGTCACCGATAAACTCATCTTT. Amino acid sequence: CALGEPLLGGPEVTDKLIF.

This clone was found a few times. V usage is TRDV1 and J usage is TRDJ1; D possibly corresponds to TRDD3 (5 bases). This CDR3 is built from 17 residues. The germline V and J ends were trimmed by 2 bases and 0 bases, with 16 bases remaining between them. Germline-derived CDR1 and CDR2 are TSWWSYY and QGS. The CDR3 here is CALGEFGAPYNTDKLIF. The CDR3 DNA reads TGTGCTCTTGGGGAATTTGGGGCTCCTTACAACACCGATAAACTCATCTTT.

This clone was observed a handful of times. The rearrangement links TRDV1 to TRDJ1, with 8 bases that match TRDD3. This CDR3 spans 21 amino acids. Germline V gene sequence: CDR1 TSWWSYY, CDR2 QGS. V trimming: 0 bases; J trimming: 0 bases; junction bases outside the gene matches: 18. The chain's CDR3 is CALGELEGDKRSDSYTDKLIF. CDR3 nucleotide sequence: TGTGCTCTTGGGGAACTAGAGGGGGATAAACGCTCGGACTCGTACACCGATAAACTCATCTTT.

This clone counts as medium-sized. This chain uses TRDV2 with TRDJ1; 13 nucleotides line up with TRDD3. The germline V gene encodes CDR1 GEAIGNYY and CDR2 EKD. The CDR3 runs to 19 residues. After removal of 1 base from V and 4 bases from J, the junction contained 14 bases not matched to a gene. The CDR3 DNA is TGTGCCTGTGACACGACCACTTACTGGGGGATACGCTCAAACGATAAACTCATCTTT. Protein: CACDTTTYWGIRSNDKLIF.

This clone was observed a few times. V gene TRDV1 combines with J gene TRDJ1; D gene ambiguous. The CDR3 has 16 amino acids. Germline-derived CDR1 and CDR2 are TSWWSYY and QGS. Trimming pared 0 bases from V and 3 bases from J, leaving 14 bases between. The CDR3 sequence is CALGELGPSAADKLIF. The CDR3, as DNA: TGTGCTCTTGGGGAACTCGGTCCAAGCGCGGCCGATAAACTCATCTTT.

Remarks on this clone: A single base separates this from a much larger clone, so it may be a read error. The V and J genes are TRDV2 and TRDJ1; unclear D gene. The CDR3 is 12 residues long. Germline V gene sequence: CDR1 GEAIGNYY, CDR2 EKD. CDR3: CACGTDHPKLIF. The CDR3 DNA is TGTGCCTGTGGCACCGATCACCCGAAACTCATCTTT.

The chain employs TRDV1 and TRDJ1; D is undetermined. The CDR3 is 20 amino acids. With 2 bases removed from V and 0 bases from J, the gap between germline ends came to 25 bases. Looked up from germline, CDR1 is TSWWSYY and CDR2 is QGS. The CDR3 region is CALGEEVVDWDRPYTDKLIF. The CDR3 coding sequence is TGTGCTCTTGGGGAAGAGGTCGTAGATTGGGACCGCCCGTACACCGATAAACTCATCTTT.

A few counts support this clone. The rearrangement uses TRDV1 and TRDJ1; 9 bases fit TRDD3. The length of the CDR3 is 24 residues. Germline lookup yields CDR1 TSWWSYY and CDR2 QGS. After removal of 4 bases from V and 0 bases from J, the junction contained 30 bases not matched to a gene. The CDR3 loop reads CALGANPLPWGLPATGGHTDKLIF. The CDR3 DNA reads TGTGCTCTTGGGGCCAACCCACTCCCTTGGGGCCTTCCTGCTACTGGGGGACACACCGATAAACTCATCTTT.

The V and J genes are TRDV1 and TRDJ1, with 10 bases aligning to TRDD3. The junction had 11 bases not matched to a gene; V was cut back by 0 bases and J by 1 base. The germline CDR1 and CDR2 sequences are TSWWSYY and QGS. This CDR3 region has 19 residues. CDR3 DNA: TGTGCTCTTGGGGAACTATTTAGGATCTGGGGGATAGCCACCGATAAACTCATCTTT. Translation gives CALGELFRIWGIATDKLIF.

This chain links TRDV1 with TRDJ1; 12 bases align to TRDD3. Germline V gene sequence: CDR1 TSWWSYY, CDR2 QGS. The ends lost 0 bases at V and 3 bases at J; junction bases unmatched: 17. CDR3 size: 21 residues. CDR3 coding DNA: TGTGCTCTTGGGGAACTTTCTCAAGACCGCCGTACTGGGGGATACCCCGATAAACTCATCTTT. Encoded protein: CALGELSQDRRTGGYPDKLIF.